This TCR beta chain was sequenced during a study of blood T cells in healthy people across ages. Peripheral blood, roughly 9.1 milliliters per donor, was collected. Between the trimmed V and J ends, which lost 4 bases and 1 base, there was a span of 13 bases. The germline V gene has CDR1 MDHEN and CDR2 SYDVKM. The CDR3 is made up of 15 amino acids. Together with a sample-barcoded 5' primer, a J-beta primer mix was included in a second PCR lasting roughly 6 to 12 cycles. In TCRdb, the 5' RACE reads were re-called with MiXCR into one record per CDR3 protein. The table records fewer than 800,000 distinct CDR3 sequences, more than 20% of them present only once. These data were also filed under a second study, of T cells of mothers and their children.

The sample taken for sequencing was blood. The genes are TRBV28 and TRBJ1-2; a possible D gene is TRBD1 (5 bases). The origin of this receptor is a boy younger than 18 in good health. The DNA for the CDR3 is TGTGCCAGCAGTTCGGAGGGACCGAATAACTATGGCTACACCTTC. This codes for CASSSEGPNNYGYTF.